This TCR beta chain was obtained from a study of cytomegalovirus exposure and HLA in healthy donors. Overall study results and limits: Rarity held for most TCR sequences, but there were some public TCRs that occurred in many donors.

The CDR3 contains 11 residues. V lost 8 bases and J lost 7, with 11 bases in between. Germline V gene lookup returns CDR1 MNHNS and CDR2 SASEGT. Measured with immunoSEQ multiplex PCR; TCRdb has only the in-frame clones, and not every one. The data hold roughly 62,000 clones, with around 90% observed a single time. Remarks on this clone: Its specificity is unknown.

Specimen: PBMCs. The receptor's source is a woman aged 30 to 39 in good health and CMV-seronegative. The rearrangement joins TRBV6-1 to TRBJ1-2; maybe TRBD1 (5 bases). DNA for the CDR3: TGTGCCAGCGCCGGGACTGCTGGCTACACCTTC. This sequence encodes CASAGTAGYTF.